A single sample is the source of the 14 T cell receptor delta chains below, sequenced in a study of γδ T cells in repeated Plasmodium falciparum infection. TCRdb used CATT to re-call clones from the multiplex PCR reads. The data show roughly 90,000 delta-chain clones, 1.4% seen once. Vgamma9/Vdelta2+ and Vdelta2-negative gammadelta T cells were flow-sorted from PBMC for bulk sequencing. Sequencing was carried out using gamma-delta T cells from blood. The receptor set was obtained from a pool of human donors (malaria-infected and uninfected, not separated).

This clone was seen only a few times. A far larger clone is a single base away, which makes a read error likely. Other nucleotide sequences from this sample produce the same CDR3. This chain connects TRDV1 to TRDJ2, with 7 bases identical to TRDD3. The J gene was missing in TCRdb and was found by matching the end of the DNA to germline. Germline CDR1 and CDR2: TSWWSYY and QGS. This CDR3 is built from 21 residues. The V gene end was trimmed by 6 bases and the J gene end by 2 bases; junction bases not matched to a gene: 24. In DNA form, the CDR3 reads TGTGCTCTTGGTCAGGCTTCCCCGTACTGGGGAATACAGGCCTTGACAGCACAACTCTTCTTT. Translation gives CALGQASPYWGIQALTAQLFF.

This clone was seen a few times. Translating this DNA gives a protein that differs at residue 10 from the TCRdb one, which belongs to a much larger clone; a read error is likely, and the protein shown is this translation. V usage is TRDV1 and J usage is TRDJ1, with TRDD3 as a possible D gene (5 bases). This CDR3 comprises 16 residues. With 2 bases removed from V and 8 bases from J, the gap between germline ends came to 21 bases. Germline values: CDR1 TSWWSYY, CDR2 QGS. The CDR3 region is CALGEFPALEDKKLIF. The CDR3 DNA follows: TGTGCTCTTGGGGAATTTCCCGCTCTGGAGGATAAAAAACTCATCTTT.

For this clone: Since a far larger clone is one base different, this is likely a read error. Other DNA sequences in the sample encode the same CDR3. The chain uses TRDV1 and TRDJ1; D gene uncertain. Trimming left V 3 bases short and J 0 bases short, with 11 bases between. The CDR3 spans 15 residues. Looked up from germline, CDR1 is TSWWSYY and CDR2 is QGS. CDR3 sequence: CALGELWLYTDKLIF. The CDR3 DNA is TGTGCTCTTGGGGAGCTTTGGTTGTACACCGATAAACTCATCTTT.

This clone turned up a few times. TCRdb's protein for this DNA is that of a much larger clone and differs from the translation at residue 12, likely a read error; the protein shown is the DNA translation. The gene calls are TRDV2 and TRDJ1, with D possibly matching TRDD3 (5 bases). Because TCRdb records no J gene, it was assigned here through a match of the DNA to germline. Germline assignment: CDR1 GEAIGNYY and CDR2 EKD. The V end was cut by 5 bases, the J end by 3 bases, with 24 bases between. This CDR3 region has 17 residues. The DNA of the CDR3 is TGTGCCTGTGGGGCCTTTAGGGGACGGGAGTACGCCGATAAACTCATCTTT. It translates to CACGAFRGREYADKLIF.

This clone was detected a few times. TCRdb lists the protein of a much larger clone for this DNA, which differs at residue 9, so this is likely a read error; the protein given here is translated from the DNA itself. The chain uses TRDV2 and TRDJ1; 11 nucleotides agree with TRDD3. The J gene comes from matching the DNA to germline here; TCRdb lacks it. V shed 3 bases and J 0 bases; nucleotides not matched to a gene: 2. The germline CDR1 and CDR2 sequences are GEAIGNYY and EKD. CDR3 length: 15 residues. CDR3 sequence reads: CACDWGIRYTDKLIF. The DNA for the CDR3 is TGTGCCTGTGACTGGGGGATACGCTACACCGATAAACTCATCTTT.

The table lists this clone with many counts. The V call is TRDV1, the J call TRDJ2; TRDD3 matches 11 bases. The CDR3 totals 16 residues. V was pared by 3 bases and J by 1 base, with 1 base of the junction left unmatched. Germline V gene lookup returns CDR1 TSWWSYY and CDR2 QGS. This CDR3 is CALGDWGILLTAQLFF. The CDR3 DNA follows: TGTGCTCTTGGGGACTGGGGGATACTTTTGACAGCACAACTCTTCTTT.

This clone was picked up a small number of times. The protein TCRdb lists belongs to a much larger clone and differs from this DNA's translation at residue 17, which points to a read error; the protein shown is made from the DNA. V is TRDV1 and J is TRDJ1, with 8 bases matching TRDD2. Since TCRdb gives no J gene, matching the DNA to germline was used here to assign it. Germline V gene data show CDR1 as TSWWSYY and CDR2 as QGS. The V segment lost 5 bases and the J segment 2 bases; nucleotides outside the gene matches: 37. The CDR3 runs 25 residues. CDR3 loop: CALGNGGLPTLRGDLGGGRTDKLIF. CDR3 DNA sequence: TGTGCTCTTGGGAACGGAGGACTTCCTACTCTCCGAGGAGACCTCGGGGGTGGTCGAACCGATAAACTCATCTTT.

In the case of this clone: This DNA's translation and the protein TCRdb lists, from a much larger clone, do not match at residue 13, likely due to a read error; the protein shown is translated from the DNA. This chain uses TRDV1 with TRDJ1, with a possible D match to TRDD2 (6 bases). Germline V lookup: CDR1 TSWWSYY, CDR2 QGS. The length of the CDR3 is 19 residues. Trimming pared 0 bases from V and 0 bases from J, leaving 20 bases between. The CDR3 coding sequence is TGTGCTCTTGGGGAACTATTGTTCCTAAACTCCTGTCACACCGATAAACTCATCTTT. Protein sequence: CALGELLFLNSCHTDKLIF.

A remark on this clone: A far larger clone differs by one base, so this is likely a read error. Different DNA sequences within this sample yield the same CDR3. The rearrangement uses TRDV1 and TRDJ1; 10 nucleotides match TRDD3. Trimming cost V 6 bases and J 7 bases; bases outside gene matches: 32. Germline-derived CDR1 and CDR2 are TSWWSYY and QGS. The CDR3 has 22 amino acids. The CDR3 is CALGKSRPNGVRVLGDGVKLIF. The CDR3 region has the DNA TGTGCTCTTGGAAAGAGTCGACCTAATGGTGTAAGAGTACTGGGGGATGGGGTTAAACTCATCTTT.

Comment on this clone: The amino acid sequence in TCRdb belongs to a much larger clone and departs from this DNA's translation at residue 21, likely a sequencing read error; the sequence shown is translated from the DNA. This chain links TRDV3 with TRDJ1; 13 nucleotides match TRDD3. No J gene was available from TCRdb, and it was assigned here by a germline match of the DNA. The CDR3 covers 25 residues. Germline CDR1 is TVYSNPD and CDR2 is GDNSRS (reference sequence). The chain's CDR3 is CAFSFESPSYSPSYWGIRLTGKLIF. In DNA, the CDR3 is TGTGCCTTCAGCTTCGAAAGCCCTTCCTACAGTCCGTCCTACTGGGGGATACGCCTGACCGGTAAACTCATCTTT.

This clone was observed at least ten times. A far larger clone is a single base away, which makes a read error likely. This CDR3 is also generated by other DNA sequences in the sample. The chain employs TRDV2 and TRDJ1; 10 bases fit TRDD3. CDR3 length: 19 residues. CDR1 and CDR2 from the germline V gene are GEAIGNYY and EKD. DNA of the CDR3: TGCGCCTGTGACACCCTGACTGGGGGATCCCGGGGCCACACCGATAAACTCATCTTT. As protein: CACDTLTGGSRGHTDKLIF.

This clone has a count of ten or more. TCRdb's entry gives the protein of a much larger clone, which mismatches this DNA's translation at residue 5, likely from a read error; the protein reported here is translated from the DNA. The genes are TRDV2 and TRDJ1; D is ambiguous. Germline matching of the DNA provided the J gene here, since TCRdb leaves it blank. Germline V lookup: CDR1 GEAIGNYY, CDR2 EKD. Trimming took 3 bases from V and 0 from J, leaving 22 bases between them. CDR3 size: 18 residues. The CDR3 DNA reads TGTGCCTGTGACGCGAAGTACTACCAGCCGATGTACACCGATAAACTCATCTTT. This sequence encodes CACDAKYYQPMYTDKLIF.

V usage is TRDV1 and J usage is TRDJ1; D unclear. The J gene is absent in TCRdb and was assigned here via DNA matching to germline. The CDR3 is 15 residues long. Trimming took 2 bases from V and 0 from J, leaving 10 bases between them. Germline V lookup: CDR1 TSWWSYY, CDR2 QGS. The CDR3 DNA reads as TGTGCTCTTGGGGAAATTTTACCATACACCGATAAACTCATCTTT. It is translated as CALGEILPYTDKLIF.

A note on this clone: TCRdb's protein for this DNA is that of a much larger clone and differs from the translation at residue 10, likely a read error; the protein shown is the DNA translation. In DNA form, the CDR3 reads TGTGCTCTTGGGGAAAAACATTCTTTCCGCGATAAACTCATCTTT. Translation: CALGEKHSFRDKLIF. The chain links TRDV1 to TRDJ1; D gene uncertain. V shed 2 bases and J shed 4 bases, with 14 bases lying between them. This CDR3 contains 15 residues. Germline CDR1 is TSWWSYY and CDR2 is QGS.